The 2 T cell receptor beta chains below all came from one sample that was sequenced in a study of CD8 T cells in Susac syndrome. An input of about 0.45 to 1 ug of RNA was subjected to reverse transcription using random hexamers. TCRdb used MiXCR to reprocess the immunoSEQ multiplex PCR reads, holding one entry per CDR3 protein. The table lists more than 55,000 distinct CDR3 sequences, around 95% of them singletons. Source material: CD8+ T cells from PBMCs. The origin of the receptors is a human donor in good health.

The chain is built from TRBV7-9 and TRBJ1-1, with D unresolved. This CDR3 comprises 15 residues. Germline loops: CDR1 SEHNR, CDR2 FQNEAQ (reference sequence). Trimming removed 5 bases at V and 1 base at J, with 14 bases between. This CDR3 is CASSGPKDGNTEAFF. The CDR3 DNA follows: TGTGCCAGCAGCGGACCAAAAGACGGGAACACTGAAGCTTTCTTT. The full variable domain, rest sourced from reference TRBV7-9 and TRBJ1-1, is DTGVSQNPRHKITKRGQNVTFRCDPISEHNRLYWYRQTLGQGPEFLTYFQNEAQLEKSRLLSDRFSAERPKGSFSTLEIQRTEQGDSAMYLCASSGPKDGNTEAFFGQGTRLTVV.

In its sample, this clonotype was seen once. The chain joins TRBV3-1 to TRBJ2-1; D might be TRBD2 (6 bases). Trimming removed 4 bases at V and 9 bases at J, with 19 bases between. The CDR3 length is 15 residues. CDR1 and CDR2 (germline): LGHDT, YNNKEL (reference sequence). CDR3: CASSPYWGEEAEQFF. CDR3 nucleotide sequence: TGTGCCAGCAGCCCCTACTGGGGGGAGGAGGCTGAGCAGTTCTTC.